This TCR beta chain was retrieved from a study of blood T cell repertoires in COVID-19. About the research overall: PBMCs, B-cell-depleted T cells, or T cells provided the cDNA or gDNA that made up the material.

Authors' analysis steps: For nucleated cells, counts were estimated from reference gene primer amplification. Clones were sequenced by immunoSEQ multiplex PCR, and TCRdb holds only the in-frame ones, with some missing. V, J and clone size are those of that table, while D and trimming were read from the DNA. This repertoire shows under 60,000 clones, less than 85% found once; its top ten account for approximately 5%. V was trimmed by 4 bases and J by 4 bases, leaving 11 bases between them. Germline CDR1 is SGHKS and CDR2 is YYEKEE (reference sequence). The CDR3 is made up of 13 amino acids. The receptor was isolated from a human donor in a cohort sampled during active COVID-19. Sequencing input: peripheral blood. The chain combines TRBV5-5 with TRBJ1-2, with D unclear. The CDR3 sequence: CASSATEIYGYTF. Written as DNA, the CDR3 is TGTGCCAGCAGCGCAACAGAGATCTATGGCTACACCTTC. The variable domain in full, completed from reference TRBV5-5 and TRBJ1-2, reads DAGVTQSPTHLIKTRGQQVTLRCSPISGHKSVSWYQQVLGQGPQFIFQYYEKEERGRGNFPDRFSARQFPNYSSELNVNALLLGDSALYLCASSATEIYGYTFGSGTRLTVV.